One sample yielded the 29 T cell receptor beta chains listed below, sequenced in a study of CD8 T cells in Susac syndrome. The RNA input was about 0.5 to 1 ug, and it was reverse transcribed with random hexamers. TCRdb re-analysed the immunoSEQ multiplex PCR reads in MiXCR, keeping a single row per CDR3 protein. Here the sample spans about 120,000 distinct CDR3 sequences, just under 95% being singletons. The sequenced sample was CD8+ T cells from PBMCs. The source is a human donor in good health.

The chain is built from TRBV5-1 and TRBJ2-5; possibly TRBD1 for D (6 bases). V lost 0 bases and J lost 3, with 9 bases in between. Germline V CDR1 and CDR2: SGHRS, YFSETQ. The CDR3 is 14 residues long. DNA for the CDR3: TGCGCCAGCAGCTTGGATGCAGGGGAAGAGACCCAGTACTTC. It encodes CASSLDAGEETQYF. The full variable domain, in which reference TRBV5-1 and TRBJ2-5 provide the parts outside the CDR3, is KAGVTQTPRYLIKTRGQQVTLSCSPISGHRSVSWYQQTPGQGLQFLFEYFSETQRNKGNFPGRFSGRQFSNSRSEMNVSTLELGDSALYLCASSLDAGEETQYFGPGTRLLVL.

The chain combines TRBV20-1 with TRBJ1-1; TRBD1 agrees at 11 bases. CDR3 size: 15 residues. CDR1 and CDR2 (germline): DFQATT, SNEGSKA (reference sequence). Trimming at V came to 0 bases and at J to 4 bases, leaving 4 bases not matched to a gene. In nucleotides, the CDR3 is TGCAGTGCTAGAGACCGGGACAGGGGGGGCACTGAAGCTTTCTTT. Residues: CSARDRDRGGTEAFF.

The chain combines TRBV7-8 with TRBJ2-7; 10 nucleotides agree with TRBD1. The CDR3 is 15 residues long. The V and J ends lost 1 base and 0 bases, in that order; junction bases with no gene match: 0. Germline V gene lookup returns CDR1 SGHVS and CDR2 FQNEAQ. CDR3 in DNA: TGTGCCAGCAGCTTAGGGACAGGGGGCTCCTACGAGCAGTACTTC. This codes for CASSLGTGGSYEQYF.

This clonotype occurred once. This sequence joins TRBV5-1 and TRBJ2-1, with TRBD2 matching 11 bases. J was trimmed by 6 bases and V by 1 base; bases with no gene match: 6. This CDR3 comprises 16 residues. CDR1 SGHRS and CDR2 YFSETQ come from the germline V gene. CDR3 DNA: TGCGCCAGCAGCTTGCGCCTAGCGGGAGGCACCAATGAGCAGTTCTTC. Its protein is CASSLRLAGGTNEQFF.

The V call is TRBV11-2, the J call TRBJ1-1, with 7 bases aligning to TRBD1. V dropped 6 bases and J dropped 1; count of bases not matched to a gene: 5. CDR3 length: 14 amino acids. CDR1 is SGHAT and CDR2 is FQNNGV in the germline V gene. The chain's CDR3 is CASRRGQENTEAFF. For the CDR3, the DNA is TGTGCCAGCAGAAGAGGACAGGAGAACACTGAAGCTTTCTTT.

The CDR3 sequence: CSVVEGGAFF. CDR3 nucleotide sequence: TGCAGCGTTGTAGAGGGAGGCGCTTTCTTT. The chain combines TRBV29-1 with TRBJ1-1; unclear D gene. The CDR3 is 10 amino acids. V lost 4 bases to trimming and J lost 11 bases, with 11 bases between them. Germline CDR1 and CDR2: SQVTM and ANQGSEA.

The chain is built from TRBV19 and TRBJ2-4; D may match TRBD1 or TRBD2 (6 bases each). Germline CDR1 LNHDA, CDR2 SQIVND (reference sequence). The ends were cut back, 4 bases at V and 8 bases at J, with 9 bases in the middle. This CDR3 is 12 amino acids long. CDR3 in DNA: TGTGCCAGTAGTAACAGGGAGGACATTCAGTACTTC. Its protein is CASSNREDIQYF.

The gene calls are TRBV6-6 and TRBJ2-1; the D gene is possibly TRBD2 (5 bases). The CDR3 is made up of 16 amino acids. From germline, CDR1 is MNHNY and CDR2 SVGAGI (reference sequence). V lost 7 bases and J 7 bases, leaving 23 bases between the germline ends. CDR3 nucleotide sequence: TGTGCCAGCAACCCCTCGACTATCCCCCTAACTAATGAGCAGTTCTTC. Its translation: CASNPSTIPLTNEQFF.

The CDR3 protein is CASSLERGNGQPQHF. The CDR3 bases are TGTGCCAGCAGCTTAGAACGAGGGAATGGACAGCCCCAGCATTTT. V and J are TRBV7-2 and TRBJ1-5; D call uncertain. V was trimmed by 1 base and J by 7 bases, leaving 14 bases between them. Germline V gives CDR1 SGHTA, CDR2 FQGNSA. The CDR3 spans 15 residues.

The chain uses TRBV4-3 and TRBJ2-5; perhaps TRBD1 as D (5 bases). V lost 0 bases and J lost 0, with 11 bases in between. The CDR3 is 16 amino acids. Germline CDR1 is LGHNA and CDR2 is YSLEER. The CDR3 bases are TGCGCCAGCAGCCAAGATCATAGACAGAACCAAGAGACCCAGTACTTC. Encoded protein: CASSQDHRQNQETQYF.

This clonotype was counted between two and nine times. The V and J genes are TRBV12-3 or TRBV12-4 and TRBJ1-1; D is ambiguous. V was pared by 3 bases and J by 5 bases, with 10 bases between. CDR3 length: 13 amino acids. This chain's CDR3 is CASSLTQRTEAFF. DNA for the CDR3: TGTGCCAGCAGTTTGACCCAGAGAACTGAAGCTTTCTTT.

Only a few counts were recorded for this clonotype. The chain employs TRBV20-1 and TRBJ2-7; 8 nucleotides agree with TRBD1. The CDR3 contains 15 residues. V dropped 0 bases and J dropped 6; count of bases not matched to a gene: 10. Per germline, CDR1 DFQATT and CDR2 SNEGSKA (reference sequence). The CDR3 DNA reads as TGCAGTGCTAGAGATCCTCTCCGGCAGGGGGCCGAGCAGTACTTC. It specifies CSARDPLRQGAEQYF.

This chain links TRBV6-2 or TRBV6-3 with TRBJ2-3; D call uncertain. This CDR3 is built from 17 residues. Germline V gene lookup returns CDR1 MNHEY and CDR2 SVGEGT. V was pared by 2 bases and J by 2 bases, with 17 bases between. The CDR3 DNA reads as TGTGCCAGCAGTTACGACTTATCGTCCGAAATCACAGATACGCAGTATTTT. It yields the protein CASSYDLSSEITDTQYF.

CDR3 protein: CASSRGQGTNIQYF. Written as DNA, the CDR3 is TGTGCCAGCAGCCGAGGACAGGGAACGAACATTCAGTACTTC. The V gene is TRBV7-8, the J gene TRBJ2-4; TRBD1 matches 8 bases. The CDR3 runs to 14 residues. Germline CDR1 is SGHVS and CDR2 is FQNEAQ. V gave up 5 bases and J gave up 7 bases; unmatched junction bases: 7. Full variable domain (missing parts from reference TRBV7-8 and TRBJ2-4): GAGVSQSPRYKVAKRGQDVALRCDPISGHVSLFWYQQALGQGPEFLTYFQNEAQLDKSGLPSDRFFAERPEGSVSTLKIQRTQQEDSAVYLCASSRGQGTNIQYFGAGTRLSVL.

Regarding this clonotype: The junction does not match germline at one end; this may be a read error. J is TRBJ1-2 and V is TRBV14, with a weak D call TRBD1 (6 bases). The CDR3 totals 14 residues. The germline gives CDR1 SGHDN, CDR2 FVKESK. Here the CDR3 DNA reads TGTGCCAGCAGCCGCTTAGGGGGGGCGGATGGCAACACCTTC. This codes for CASSRLGGADGNTF.

The rearrangement joins TRBV7-8 to TRBJ2-3, with 8 nucleotides matching TRBD2. CDR1 is SGHVS, CDR2 FQNEAQ, per germline. Losses at the gene ends were 2 bases for V and 5 bases for J; bases not matched to a gene: 0. The CDR3 has 13 amino acids. CDR3 in amino acids: CASSLREGDTQYF. The CDR3 DNA reads as TGTGCCAGCAGCTTACGGGAGGGAGATACGCAGTATTTT.

The CDR3 sequence is CASSSLAGGKEFF. In DNA form, the CDR3 reads TGTGCCAGCAGCTCTCTCGCGGGAGGGAAAGAGTTCTTC. This chain uses TRBV7-6 with TRBJ2-1, with 9 bases fitting TRBD2. V gave up 4 bases and J gave up 14 bases; unmatched junction bases: 9. The CDR3 has 13 residues. Germline V gives CDR1 SGHVS, CDR2 FNYEAQ.

The chain recombines TRBV30 with TRBJ2-3; 8 nucleotides match TRBD2. CDR1 and CDR2 from the germline V gene are GTSNPN and SVGIG (reference sequence). The CDR3 runs to 14 residues. J lost 6 bases, V lost 1 base, and 6 bases had no gene match. CDR3 region: CAWSASGPRDTQYF. The CDR3 coding sequence is TGTGCCTGGAGTGCTAGCGGGCCTAGGGATACGCAGTATTTT.

The J gene is TRBJ2-7, the V gene TRBV7-2; D not certain. V was clipped by 1 base and J by 3 bases, with 7 bases between them. Germline V lookup: CDR1 SGHTA, CDR2 FQGNSA. The CDR3 is made up of 13 amino acids. The CDR3, as DNA: TGTGCCAGCAGCTTAGAGGTGGTCTACGAGCAGTACTTC. It encodes CASSLEVVYEQYF.

The rearrangement links TRBV7-2 to TRBJ1-5, with D possibly matching TRBD1 (6 bases). The ends were cut back, 1 base at V and 2 bases at J, with 12 bases in the middle. Looked up from germline, CDR1 is SGHTA and CDR2 is FQGNSA. The CDR3 consists of 16 residues. Here the CDR3 DNA reads TGTGCCAGCAGCTTAGAGGGGGGGCGAGGCAATCAGCCCCAGCATTTT. Protein: CASSLEGGRGNQPQHF.

This sequence joins TRBV20-1 and TRBJ1-5, with D perhaps TRBD1 (6 bases). The CDR3 sequence is 14 residues long. The V end was cut by 5 bases, the J end by 0 bases, with 11 bases between. Germline CDR1 is DFQATT and CDR2 is SNEGSKA (reference sequence). This CDR3 reads CSARTGTSNQPQHF. The CDR3 coding sequence is TGCAGTGCTCGCACAGGGACTAGCAATCAGCCCCAGCATTTT.

The chain carries TRBV18 and TRBJ2-2, with 9 positions matching TRBD1. J gave up 5 bases and V 4 bases, and 8 bases lay outside the gene matches. The CDR3 spans 16 residues. CDR1 and CDR2 from the germline V gene are KGHSH and LQKENI. The CDR3 coding sequence is TGTGCCAGCTCACGAGAAAGGACAGGGGCGACCGGGGAGCTGTTTTTT. Protein sequence: CASSRERTGATGELFF.

Only a few counts were recorded for this clonotype. The chain's CDR3 is CASSQRPQVWGANVLTF. CDR3 sequence (DNA): TGTGCCAGCAGCCAGCGGCCACAGGTGTGGGGGGCCAACGTCCTGACTTTC. The chain couples TRBV7-8 to TRBJ2-6, with D possibly being TRBD1 or TRBD2 (5 bases each). Germline loops: CDR1 SGHVS, CDR2 FQNEAQ. This CDR3 is built from 17 residues. Trimming stripped 5 bases from V and 4 bases from J, with 18 bases between.

The chain combines TRBV19 with TRBJ1-3, with unresolved D. CDR3 size: 13 residues. V was shortened by 3 bases and J by 0 bases, with 3 bases between the two germline ends. Germline V gene sequence: CDR1 LNHDA, CDR2 SQIVND (reference sequence). CDR3 in amino acids: CASSIDSGNTIYF. As DNA, the CDR3 is TGTGCCAGTAGTATCGACTCTGGAAACACCATATATTTT.

In regard to this clonotype: A junction end diverges from the germline sequence, so it may reflect a read error. This chain joins TRBV7-9 and TRBJ1-2, with TRBD1 matching 8 bases. Germline lookup yields CDR1 SEHNR and CDR2 FQNEAQ (reference sequence). The CDR3 spans 18 residues. The CDR3 nucleotides read TGTGCCAGCATCTTATTCGAGGATGGCAGGGGGCAGCACTATGGCTACACCTTC. It translates to CASILFEDGRGQHYGYTF.

The chain recombines TRBV5-1 with TRBJ2-5, with 10 positions matching TRBD2. V lost 2 bases to trimming and J lost 2 bases; unmatched junction nucleotides: 6. Germline V CDR1 and CDR2: SGHRS, YFSETQ. The CDR3 spans 16 residues. This CDR3 reads CASSFSSGGSQETQYF. CDR3 nucleotide sequence: TGCGCCAGCAGCTTTTCTAGCGGGGGCTCACAAGAGACCCAGTACTTC.

The chain is built from TRBV6-6 and TRBJ1-5, with D possibly being TRBD1 (6 bases). Germline V gene lookup returns CDR1 MNHNY and CDR2 SVGAGI (reference sequence). V dropped 6 bases and J dropped 3 bases, with 12 bases sitting between them. This CDR3 is 14 amino acids long. The CDR3 loop reads CASSWTAYNQPQHF. The CDR3 DNA reads as TGTGCCAGCAGCTGGACAGCTTACAATCAGCCCCAGCATTTT.

This chain connects TRBV7-2 to TRBJ1-1; no firm D call. There are 13 residues in the CDR3. Germline V gene data show CDR1 as SGHTA and CDR2 as FQGNSA. V was clipped by 2 bases and J by 6 bases, with 10 bases between them. CDR3 in amino acids: CASSLWGPAEAFF. In DNA, the CDR3 is TGTGCCAGCAGCTTATGGGGTCCCGCTGAAGCTTTCTTT. Complete variable domain (other parts from reference TRBV7-2 and TRBJ1-1): GAGVSQSPSNKVTEKGKDVELRCDPISGHTALYWYRQSLGQGLEFLIYFQGNSAPDKSGLPSDRFSAERTGGSVSTLTIQRTQQEDSAVYLCASSLWGPAEAFFGQGTRLTVV.

Comments on this clonotype: Germline is not matched at one junction end, which may reflect a read error. This chain joins TRBV14 and TRBJ2-5, with TRBD2 as a possible D gene (5 bases). CDR3 length equals 12 residues. The germline V gene has CDR1 SGHDN and CDR2 FVKESK. The CDR3 reads CTSSGKEETQYF. Written as DNA, the CDR3 is TGTACCAGCTCGGGAAAAGAAGAGACCCAGTACTTC.